This T cell receptor beta chain is drawn from a study of shared clonotypes between healthy human individuals. Profiled with immunoSEQ multiplex PCR; TCRdb holds only in-frame clones, not every one. The sample contains over a million clones, 96% of which appear only once. Sequenced: naive CD4+ T cells sorted from blood. Subset denoted: CD45RA+ positively selected. The clonotype originates from a man aged 25-45 years in good health.

The CDR3 DNA reads TGCGCCAGCAGCCCCACCACCCTAGCGATTGAGCAGTTCTTC. This encodes CASSPTTLAIEQFF. The chain combines TRBV10-2 with TRBJ2-1; D may be TRBD2 (6 bases). Germline V gene data show CDR1 as WSHSY and CDR2 as SAAADI. The CDR3 loop spans 14 amino acids. V dropped 6 bases and J dropped 9 bases, with 18 bases sitting between them.